The 5 T cell receptor beta chains listed next were all sequenced from one sample in a study of cytomegalovirus exposure and HLA in healthy donors. The PCR was carried out with 60 Vbeta primers and 13 Jbeta primers. Method: immunoSEQ multiplex PCR; TCRdb's copy keeps in-frame clones and lacks some. The sample has over 150,000 clones; roughly 80% are singletons. Sample: PBMCs. The receptor source for this set is a young man in good health and CMV-seropositive.

The V and J genes are TRBV6-1 and TRBJ1-4; no firm D call. CDR1 is MNHNS, CDR2 SASEGT, per germline. The CDR3 is made up of 13 amino acids. Trimming removed 6 bases at V and 4 bases at J, with 9 bases between. The DNA of the CDR3 is TGTGCCAGCAGGGCTCAGCGTAATGAAAAACTGTTTTTT. Encoded protein: CASRAQRNEKLFF.

In its sample, this clone was seen a few times. Mismatch with germline at one junction end may stem from a read error. The CDR3 loop reads CSSSLGGTGGSEKLFF. In DNA form, the CDR3 reads TGTTCCAGCAGCTTAGGCGGGACAGGGGGGAGTGAAAAACTGTTTTTT. The chain joins TRBV7-9 to TRBJ1-4; 11 nucleotides line up with TRBD1. Germline CDR1 reads SEHNR; CDR2 reads FQNEAQ (reference sequence). The CDR3 runs 16 residues.

The chain recombines TRBV12-5 with TRBJ2-4, with D possibly TRBD2 on 6 matching bases. Germline CDR1 reads LGHNT; CDR2 reads FRNRAP. This CDR3 spans 15 amino acids. V dropped 3 bases and J dropped 5 bases, with 14 bases sitting between them. CDR3 region: CASGLWRDGQNIQYF. Here the CDR3 DNA reads TGTGCTAGTGGTTTATGGAGGGACGGTCAAAACATTCAGTACTTC.

The chain uses TRBV7-7 and TRBJ2-2; 9 nucleotides align to TRBD1. In germline, CDR1 is SSHAT, CDR2 FNYEAQ (reference sequence). This CDR3 has 15 residues. V lost 5 bases, J lost 2 bases, and 3 bases stayed unmatched. The CDR3 reads CASSRDRANTGELFF. In nucleotides, the CDR3 is TGTGCCAGCAGCCGGGACAGGGCAAACACCGGGGAGCTGTTTTTT.

The rearrangement uses TRBV7-2 and TRBJ1-6; 7 nucleotides match TRBD1. The CDR3 covers 15 residues. Germline trimming cut 0 bases from V and 8 bases from J; bases unmatched to any gene: 4. The V gene's germline CDR1 is SGHTA and CDR2 FQGNSA. CDR3 nucleotides: TGTGCCAGCAGCTTAGCGAGGGGACAGTATTCACCCCTCCACTTT. Residues: CASSLARGQYSPLHF. The whole variable domain, remainder taken from reference TRBV7-2 and TRBJ1-6, is GAGVSQSPSNKVTEKGKDVELRCDPISGHTALYWYRQSLGQGLEFLIYFQGNSAPDKSGLPSDRFSAERTGGSVSTLTIQRTQQEDSAVYLCASSLARGQYSPLHFGNGTRLTVT.